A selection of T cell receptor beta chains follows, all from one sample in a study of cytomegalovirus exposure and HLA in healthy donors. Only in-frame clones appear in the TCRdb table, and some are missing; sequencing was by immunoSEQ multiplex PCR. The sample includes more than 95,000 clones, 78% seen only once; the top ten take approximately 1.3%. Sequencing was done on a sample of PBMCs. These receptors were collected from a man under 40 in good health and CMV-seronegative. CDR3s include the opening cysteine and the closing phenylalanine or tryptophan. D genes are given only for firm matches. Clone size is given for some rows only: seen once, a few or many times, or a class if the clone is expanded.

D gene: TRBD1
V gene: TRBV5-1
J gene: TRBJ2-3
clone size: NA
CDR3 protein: CASSLGPGTDADTQYF
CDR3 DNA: TGCGCCAGCAGCCTAGGACCCGGGACAGATGCGGATACGCAGTATTTT

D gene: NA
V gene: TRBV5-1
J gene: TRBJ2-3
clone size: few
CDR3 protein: CASSPNREDTQYF
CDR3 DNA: TGCGCCAGCAGCCCGAACCGGGAAGATACGCAGTATTTT

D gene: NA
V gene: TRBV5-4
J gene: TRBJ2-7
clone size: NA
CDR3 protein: CASSYSTGSSYEQYF
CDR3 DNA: TGTGCCAGCAGCTACAGTACCGGAAGCTCCTACGAGCAGTACTTC

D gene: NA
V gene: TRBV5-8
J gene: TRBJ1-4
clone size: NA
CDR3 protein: CASSLGVARRNEKLFF
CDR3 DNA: TGTGCCAGCAGCTTGGGTGTCGCGCGGCGTAATGAAAAACTGTTTTTT

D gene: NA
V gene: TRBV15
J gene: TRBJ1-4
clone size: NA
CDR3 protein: CATRRIAGEKLFF
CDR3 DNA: TGTGCCACCAGGAGGATTGCAGGGGAAAAACTGTTTTTT

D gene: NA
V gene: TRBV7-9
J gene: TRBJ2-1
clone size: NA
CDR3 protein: CASSLVGGGTGYNEQFF
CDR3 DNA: TGTGCCAGCAGCTTAGTCGGTGGCGGGACCGGCTACAATGAGCAGTTCTTC

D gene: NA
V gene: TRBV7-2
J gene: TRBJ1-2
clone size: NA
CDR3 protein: CASSFVGRYGYTF
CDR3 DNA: TGTGCCAGCAGCTTTGTGGGGCGCTATGGCTACACCTTC

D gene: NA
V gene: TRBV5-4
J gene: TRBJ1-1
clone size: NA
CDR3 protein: CASSFSPGMNTEAFF
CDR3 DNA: TGTGCCAGCAGCTTTAGCCCAGGGATGAACACTGAAGCTTTCTTT

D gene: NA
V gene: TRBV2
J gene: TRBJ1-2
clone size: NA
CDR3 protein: CASILSGQFYGYTF
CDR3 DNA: TGTGCCAGCATCCTCTCTGGACAGTTCTATGGCTACACCTTC

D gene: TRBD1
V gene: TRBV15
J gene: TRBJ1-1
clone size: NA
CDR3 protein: CATSRSNPTGWGITEAFF
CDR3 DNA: TGTGCCACCAGCAGAAGTAATCCGACAGGGTGGGGTATCACTGAAGCTTTCTTT

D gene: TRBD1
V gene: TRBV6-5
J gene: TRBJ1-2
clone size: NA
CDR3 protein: CASSYQGEDGYTF
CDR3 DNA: TGTGCCAGCAGTTACCAGGGGGAGGATGGCTACACCTTC

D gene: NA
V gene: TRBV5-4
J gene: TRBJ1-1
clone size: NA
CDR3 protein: CASSFGRGDTEAFF
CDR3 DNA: TGTGCCAGCAGCTTCGGCAGGGGTGACACTGAAGCTTTCTTT

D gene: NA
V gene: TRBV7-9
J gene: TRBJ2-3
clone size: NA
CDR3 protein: CASSLPPQGVADTQYF
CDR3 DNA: TGTGCCAGCAGCTTACCCCCACAAGGGGTTGCAGATACGCAGTATTTT

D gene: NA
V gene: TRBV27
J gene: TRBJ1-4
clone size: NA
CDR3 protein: CASSSIASFGQKLFF
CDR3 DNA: TGTGCCAGCAGTTCAATAGCGAGTTTCGGGCAAAAACTGTTTTTT

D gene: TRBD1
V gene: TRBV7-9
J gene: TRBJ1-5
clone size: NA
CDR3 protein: CASSLARAGGEDSNQPQHF
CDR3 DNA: TGTGCCAGCAGCTTAGCGCGGGCAGGGGGCGAGGATAGCAATCAGCCCCAGCATTTT

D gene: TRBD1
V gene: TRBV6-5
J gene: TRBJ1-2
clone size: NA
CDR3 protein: CASSYGPGQGDYGYTF
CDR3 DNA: TGTGCCAGCAGTTACGGGCCGGGACAGGGGGACTATGGCTACACCTTC

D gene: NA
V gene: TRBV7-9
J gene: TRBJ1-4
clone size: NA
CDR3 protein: CASSLGEVRVEKLFF
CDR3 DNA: TGTGCCAGCAGCTTAGGAGAGGTCAGGGTTGAAAAACTGTTTTTT

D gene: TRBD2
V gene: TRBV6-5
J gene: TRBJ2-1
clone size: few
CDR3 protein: CASFMREGRLFF
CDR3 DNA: TGTGCCAGCTTTATGCGGGAGGGCCGCTTGTTCTTC

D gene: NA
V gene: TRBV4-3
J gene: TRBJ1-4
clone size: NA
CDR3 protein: CASSHKGQDEKLFF
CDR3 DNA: TGCGCCAGCAGCCATAAGGGGCAGGATGAAAAACTGTTTTTT

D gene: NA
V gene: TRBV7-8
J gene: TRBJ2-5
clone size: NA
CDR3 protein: CASSHPGKWETQYF
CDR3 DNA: TGTGCCAGCAGCCACCCCGGTAAATGGGAGACCCAGTACTTC

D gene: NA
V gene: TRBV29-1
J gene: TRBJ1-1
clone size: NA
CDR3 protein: CSAPTGAGFGASTEAFF
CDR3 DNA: TGCAGCGCCCCGACAGGAGCCGGTTTTGGGGCCAGCACTGAAGCTTTCTTT

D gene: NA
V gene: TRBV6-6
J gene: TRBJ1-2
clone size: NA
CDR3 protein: CASSRDGNYGYTF
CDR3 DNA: TGTGCCAGCAGCAGAGACGGGAACTATGGCTACACCTTC

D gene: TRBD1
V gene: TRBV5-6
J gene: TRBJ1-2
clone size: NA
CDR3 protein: CASSLLSFRDSHYGYTF
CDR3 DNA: TGTGCCAGCAGCTTGCTCTCGTTTCGGGACAGCCACTATGGCTACACCTTC

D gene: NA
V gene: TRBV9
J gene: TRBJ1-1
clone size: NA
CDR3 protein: CASSLSLGMNTEAFF
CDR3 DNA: TGTGCCAGCAGCCTCAGTTTGGGCATGAACACTGAAGCTTTCTTT

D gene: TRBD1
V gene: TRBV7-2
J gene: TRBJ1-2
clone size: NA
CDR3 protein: CASSKRDRGTAGYTF
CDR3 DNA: TGTGCCAGCAGCAAAAGGGACAGGGGAACGGCTGGCTACACCTTC

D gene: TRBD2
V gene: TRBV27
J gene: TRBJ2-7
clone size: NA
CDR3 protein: CASSPLAGTYEQYF
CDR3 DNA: TGTGCCAGCAGTCCTTTAGCGGGTACCTACGAGCAGTACTTC

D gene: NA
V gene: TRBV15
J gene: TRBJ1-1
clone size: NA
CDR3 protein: CATSSRSRAPNTEAFF
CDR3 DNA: TGTGCCACCAGCAGCCGATCCAGGGCTCCGAACACTGAAGCTTTCTTT

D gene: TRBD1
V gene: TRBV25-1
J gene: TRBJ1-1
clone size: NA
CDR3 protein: CASSSWTGNTEAFF
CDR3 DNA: TGTGCCAGCAGTTCCTGGACAGGGAACACTGAAGCTTTCTTT

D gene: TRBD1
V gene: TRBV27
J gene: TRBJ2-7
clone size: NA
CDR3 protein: CASSLSRTGYEQYF
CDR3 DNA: TGTGCCAGCAGTTTATCGAGGACAGGGTACGAGCAGTACTTC

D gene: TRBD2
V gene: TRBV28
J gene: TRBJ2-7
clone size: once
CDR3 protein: CASSFLAGIYEQYF
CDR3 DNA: TGTGCCAGCAGTTTCTTAGCGGGCATCTACGAGCAGTACTTC

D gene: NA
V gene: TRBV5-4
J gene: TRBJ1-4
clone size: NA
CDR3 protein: CASSPGGPRQSEKLFF
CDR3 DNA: TGTGCCAGCAGCCCGGGGGGGCCTCGGCAATCCGAAAAACTGTTTTTT

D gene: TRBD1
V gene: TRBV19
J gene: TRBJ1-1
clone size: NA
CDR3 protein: CASSRQGLNTEAFF
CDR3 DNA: TGTGCCAGTAGTCGACAGGGTCTGAACACTGAAGCTTTCTTT

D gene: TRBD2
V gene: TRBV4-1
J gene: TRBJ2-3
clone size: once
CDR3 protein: CASSQPLAGRSTDTQYF
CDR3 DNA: TGCGCCAGCAGCCAACCGCTAGCGGGACGGAGCACAGATACGCAGTATTTT

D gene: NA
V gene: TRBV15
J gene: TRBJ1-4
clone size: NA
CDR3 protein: CATSAARTREKLFF
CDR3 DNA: TGTGCCACCAGCGCGGCACGGACTAGAGAAAAACTGTTTTTT

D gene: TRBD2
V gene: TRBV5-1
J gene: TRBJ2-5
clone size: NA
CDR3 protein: CASSQPGLAGVETQYF
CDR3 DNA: TGCGCCAGCAGCCAACCGGGACTAGCGGGAGTAGAGACCCAGTACTTC

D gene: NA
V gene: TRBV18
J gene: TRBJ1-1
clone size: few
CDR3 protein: CASSTGDTEAFF
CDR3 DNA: TGTGCCAGCTCAACCGGGGACACTGAAGCTTTCTTT

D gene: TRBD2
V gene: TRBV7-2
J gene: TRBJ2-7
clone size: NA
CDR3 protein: CASRRLGTTYEQYF
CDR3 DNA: TGTGCCAGCAGACGCCTCGGGACTACCTACGAGCAGTACTTC

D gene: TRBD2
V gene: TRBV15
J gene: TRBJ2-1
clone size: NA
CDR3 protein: CATSRDKAGATSYNEQFF
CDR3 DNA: TGTGCCACCAGCAGAGATAAGGCGGGAGCTACCTCCTACAATGAGCAGTTCTTC

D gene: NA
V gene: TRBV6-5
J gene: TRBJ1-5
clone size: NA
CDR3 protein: CASSYLPRGGNQPQHF
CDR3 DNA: TGTGCCAGCAGTTACTTACCCAGGGGTGGAAATCAGCCCCAGCATTTT

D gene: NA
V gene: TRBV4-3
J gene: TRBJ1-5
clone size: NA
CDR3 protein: CASSPQHSNQPQHF
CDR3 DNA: TGCGCCAGCAGCCCACAGCATAGCAATCAGCCCCAGCATTTT

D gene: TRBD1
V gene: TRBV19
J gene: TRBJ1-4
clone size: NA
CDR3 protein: CASRAPGTGNEKLFF
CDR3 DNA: TGTGCCAGTAGGGCACCCGGGACAGGGAATGAAAAACTGTTTTTT

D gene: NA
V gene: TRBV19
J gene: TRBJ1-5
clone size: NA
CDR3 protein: CASSLLGTRSNQPQHF
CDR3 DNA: TGTGCCAGTAGTCTACTGGGGACACGCAGCAATCAGCCCCAGCATTTT

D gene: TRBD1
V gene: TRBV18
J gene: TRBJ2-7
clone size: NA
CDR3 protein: CASSPPGQGPSRGEQYF
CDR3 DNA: TGTGCCAGCTCACCACCGGGACAGGGGCCCTCCCGGGGAGAGCAGTACTTC

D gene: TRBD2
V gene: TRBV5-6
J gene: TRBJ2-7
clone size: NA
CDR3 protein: CASSIIAGAFSYEQYF
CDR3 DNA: TGTGCCAGCAGCATAATAGCGGGGGCCTTCTCCTACGAGCAGTACTTC

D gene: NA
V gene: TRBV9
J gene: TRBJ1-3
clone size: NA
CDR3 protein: CASSGWTDAGNTIYF
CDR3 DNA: TGTGCCAGCAGCGGATGGACAGACGCTGGAAACACCATATATTTT

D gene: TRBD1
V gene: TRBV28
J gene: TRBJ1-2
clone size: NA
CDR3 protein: CASSLYLSTGHGYTF
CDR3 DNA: TGTGCCAGCAGTTTATACCTATCGACAGGGCATGGCTACACCTTC